This T cell receptor (beta chain) stems from a study of T cell responses to AZD1222 COVID-19 vaccine. Notes on the study in general: The reported proportion of spike-specific TCRs targeting unmutated variant regions was nearly half.

This clone was counted a single time. The target antigen is unknown. Clones were sequenced by immunoSEQ multiplex PCR, and TCRdb holds only the in-frame ones, with some missing. This table has around 110,000 clones, about 92% appearing once. Sample: peripheral blood, taken 28 days after the second AZD1222 dose. The TCR sequence derives from an adult who received the AZD1222 COVID-19 vaccine.

CDR3 in amino acids: CASSFGLAGTDTQYF. CDR3 coding DNA: TGCGCCAGCAGCTTCGGACTAGCGGGCACAGATACGCAGTATTTT. V usage is TRBV5-1 and J usage is TRBJ2-3; 10 bases agree with TRBD2. CDR1 and CDR2 (germline): SGHRS, YFSETQ. CDR3 size: 15 residues. V shed 2 bases and J 1 base; nucleotides not matched to a gene: 1.